This T cell receptor beta chain was captured by sequencing in a study of T cell changes during pregnancy in multiple sclerosis. Worth noting for this clone: A junction boundary mismatches the germline segment, possibly from a read error.

The data were produced by immunoSEQ multiplex PCR, yet TCRdb's version contains in-frame clones alone and is incomplete. The sample shows over 100,000 clones, around nine tenths of them seen only once. Germline V CDR1 and CDR2: SQVTM, ANQGSEA. The CDR3 sequence is 12 residues long. V usage is TRBV29-1 and J usage is TRBJ2-7; D is perhaps TRBD1 (6 bases). This specimen consisted of peripheral blood, obtained in the third trimester of pregnancy. The origin of this receptor is a female donor with multiple sclerosis, enrolled in a pregnancy study. As DNA, the CDR3 is TGCAGCGTCGAAGACAGGCCCGACGAGCAGTACTTC. It is translated as CSVEDRPDEQYF.